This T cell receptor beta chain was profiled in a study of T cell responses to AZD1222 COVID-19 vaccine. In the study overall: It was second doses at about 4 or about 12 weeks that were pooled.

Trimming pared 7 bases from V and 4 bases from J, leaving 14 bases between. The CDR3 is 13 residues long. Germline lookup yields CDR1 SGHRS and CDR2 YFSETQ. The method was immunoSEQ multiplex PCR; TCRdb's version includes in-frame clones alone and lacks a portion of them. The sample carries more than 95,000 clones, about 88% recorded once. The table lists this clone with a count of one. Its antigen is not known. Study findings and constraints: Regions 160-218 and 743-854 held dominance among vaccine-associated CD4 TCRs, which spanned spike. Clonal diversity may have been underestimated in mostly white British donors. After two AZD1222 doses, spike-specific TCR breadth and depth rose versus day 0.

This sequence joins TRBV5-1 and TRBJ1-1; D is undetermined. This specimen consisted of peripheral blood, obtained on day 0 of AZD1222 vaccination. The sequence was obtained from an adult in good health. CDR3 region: CASGVMWSTEAFF. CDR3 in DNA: TGCGCCAGCGGCGTCATGTGGTCCACTGAAGCTTTCTTT.